These T cell receptor beta chains were read from a single sample in a study of T cells in narcolepsy. Profiled with immunoSEQ multiplex PCR; TCRdb holds only in-frame clones, not every one. The sample yields tens of thousands of clones, approximately 85% seen once. Sequencing input: CD45RA- memory CD4+ T cells from PBMCs. These receptors originate from a human donor with narcolepsy. The CDR3 runs from the conserved cysteine through the conserved F or W. The D gene is left open where the match is weak. For some rows the clone size is stated as once, few or many, or as a class when expanded; others skip it.

v_gene	j_gene	d_gene	abundance	CDR3aa	CDR3nt
TRBV7-9	TRBJ1-1	TRBD1	NA	CASSRQGASEAFF	TGTGCCAGCAGCCGACAGGGGGCTTCGGAAGCTTTCTTT
TRBV6-5	TRBJ1-6	NA	NA	CASSYLKNSPLHF	TGTGCCAGCAGTTACCTGAAAAATTCACCCCTCCACTTT
TRBV6-4	TRBJ2-7	NA	NA	CASLMTHCGLEQYF	TGTGCCAGCCTAATGACCCATTGCGGCCTCGAGCAGTACTTC
TRBV6-1	TRBJ1-4	NA	NA	CASRGPNEKLFF	TGTGCCAGCCGCGGACCTAATGAAAAACTGTTTTTT
TRBV5-1	TRBJ1-4	TRBD1	NA	CASKVDRVGEKLFF	TGCGCCAGCAAAGTCGACAGGGTCGGCGAAAAACTGTTTTTT
TRBV5-6	TRBJ2-6	NA	NA	CASSLVGSGANVLTF	TGTGCCAGCAGTCTGGTCGGTTCCGGGGCCAACGTCCTGACTTTC
TRBV9	TRBJ2-1	NA	NA	CASSVGQGIHNEQFF	TGTGCCAGCAGCGTAGGGCAGGGGATCCACAATGAGCAGTTCTTC
TRBV5-1	TRBJ2-2	TRBD2	NA	CASSGTSGGSYGELFF	TGCGCCAGCAGCGGGACTAGCGGGGGTTCGTACGGGGAGCTGTTTTTT
TRBV19	TRBJ2-1	TRBD1	NA	CASRTGGRVNEQFF	TGTGCCAGTAGGACAGGGGGCAGGGTGAATGAGCAGTTCTTC
TRBV7-2	TRBJ1-2	TRBD1	once	CASSLDRAGGDYGYTF	TGTGCCAGCAGCTTAGATAGGGCAGGGGGGGACTATGGCTACACCTTC
TRBV5-1	TRBJ2-7	TRBD2	NA	CASSLIAGSSYEQYF	TGCGCCAGCAGCTTAATAGCGGGGAGCTCCTACGAGCAGTACTTC
TRBV19	TRBJ2-7	NA	NA	CASSPNSNRVYHYEQYF	TGTGCCAGTAGTCCAAACAGTAACAGGGTTTATCACTACGAGCAGTACTTC
TRBV7-2	TRBJ1-3	TRBD1	NA	CASSSGPGTGGSGNTIYF	TGTGCCAGCTCCTCTGGACCAGGGACAGGTGGCTCTGGAAACACCATATATTTT
TRBV6-5	TRBJ2-7	NA	NA	CASSRGDNEQYF	TGTGCCAGCAGCAGAGGGGACAACGAGCAGTACTTC